The entry below describes one T cell receptor (beta chain). The sample comes from a study of control samples from healthy donors and cancer patients. Trimming removed 4 bases at V and 1 base at J, with 10 bases between. The V gene's germline CDR1 is ENHRY and CDR2 SYGVKD. The CDR3 is 14 residues long. The assay was immunoSEQ multiplex PCR, and TCRdb's table has in-frame clones only and misses some. The sample includes around 170,000 clones, approximately 92% of them seen just once. Source material: blood. The J gene is TRBJ2-5, the V gene TRBV10-3; D is unresolved. This clonotype originated in a man in his thirties or forties in good health. The CDR3 DNA follows: TGTGCCATCAGTGCGCAAGCGACCCAAGAGACCCAGTACTTC. This translates into CAISAQATQETQYF.